What follows is one T cell receptor (beta chain) and its context. The sample belongs to a study of blood T cell repertoires in COVID-19. Clones were sequenced by immunoSEQ multiplex PCR, and TCRdb holds only the in-frame ones, with some missing. The top ten clones hold about 10% of a sample with about 140,000 clones, 88% of them seen once. The ends were cut back, 6 bases at V and 4 bases at J, with 12 bases in the middle. The CDR3 consists of 14 residues. Germline V lookup: CDR1 MNHEY, CDR2 SVGAGI. Input material: peripheral blood. This receptor was obtained from a man aged 45-60 years with active or convalescent COVID-19. The rearrangement uses TRBV6-5 and TRBJ1-4, with D possibly TRBD1 on 5 matching bases. CDR3 residues: CASRTRDFNEKLFF. CDR3 DNA: TGTGCCAGCAGGACAAGGGACTTTAATGAAAAACTGTTTTTT.